This TCR beta chain was sequenced during a study of shared clonotypes between healthy human individuals. Whole-study results and caveats: Relative to memory subsets, naive subsets generally showed larger estimated richness. Rarefaction indicated that sorted-subset sequencing remained incomplete although depth was large.

None of the donors, who were healthy HIV-negative adults, had recently had acute infections or vaccinations. The V end was cut by 2 bases, the J end by 4 bases, with 15 bases between. The CDR3 runs to 16 residues. Germline-derived CDR1 and CDR2 are SGHDT and YYEEEE. TCRdb keeps only in-frame clones here, not all; method: immunoSEQ multiplex PCR. The sample has approximately 2.4 million clones, about 94% seen once. Of note for this clone: Its antigen is not identified.

Sample: naive CD4+ T cells sorted from blood. The subset here: CD45RA+ positively selected. This sequence joins TRBV5-6 and TRBJ2-2; D call uncertain. The clonotype comes from a man aged 18 to 29 in good health. The CDR3 DNA is TGTGCCAGCAGCTTCCCTGGTAGCATCGTCACCGGGGAGCTGTTTTTT. Translating it yields CASSFPGSIVTGELFF.